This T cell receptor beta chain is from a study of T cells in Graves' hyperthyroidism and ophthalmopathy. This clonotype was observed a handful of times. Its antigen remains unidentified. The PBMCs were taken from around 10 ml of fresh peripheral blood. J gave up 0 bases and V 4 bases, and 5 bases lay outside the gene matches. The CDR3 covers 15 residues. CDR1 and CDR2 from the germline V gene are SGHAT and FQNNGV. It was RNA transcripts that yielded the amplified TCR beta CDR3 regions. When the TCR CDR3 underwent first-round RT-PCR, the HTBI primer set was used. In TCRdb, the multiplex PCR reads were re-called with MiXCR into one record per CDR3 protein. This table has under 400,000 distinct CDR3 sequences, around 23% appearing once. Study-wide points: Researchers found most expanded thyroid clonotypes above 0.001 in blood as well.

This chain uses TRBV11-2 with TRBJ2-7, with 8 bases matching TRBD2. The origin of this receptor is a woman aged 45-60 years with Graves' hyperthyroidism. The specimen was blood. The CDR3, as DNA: TGTGCCAGCAGCTCACAGAGCGGGGGCTCCTACGAGCAGTACTTC. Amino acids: CASSSQSGGSYEQYF.